This TCR beta chain was documented in a study of T cell responses to AZD1222 COVID-19 vaccine. Germline V CDR1 and CDR2: KGHDR, SFDVKD. Trimming left V 1 base short and J 6 bases short, with 5 bases between. The CDR3 extends over 13 amino acids. Generated by immunoSEQ multiplex PCR, the TCRdb table keeps only in-frame clones and is missing some. Here the sample spans about 100,000 clones, roughly nine tenths being singletons. Study observations and caveats: Seropositive at baseline were only a handful of AZD1222 recipients. The donor cohort was predominantly white British with a female majority, and clonal diversity may have been underestimated. The peak T cell response came first, and repertoires were sampled only after it. Dominant at 160-218 and 743-854, vaccine-associated CD4 TCRs also spanned spike.

Points on this clone: Its specificity is unknown.

Specimen: peripheral blood, collected on day 0 of AZD1222 vaccination. The chain has TRBV24-1 and TRBJ2-2; no clear D. This TCR was recovered from an adult in good health. The CDR3 nucleotides are TGTGCCACCAGTGATTTTCGGTCCGGGGAGCTGTTTTTT. It yields the protein CATSDFRSGELFF.